What follows are 15 T cell receptor beta chains derived from one specimen sequenced in a study of blood T cell repertoires in COVID-19. Assay: immunoSEQ multiplex PCR; the TCRdb copy retains only in-frame clones and omits some. Among roughly 110,000 clones listed, about nine tenths were seen once. The sequencing sample was made of peripheral blood. The receptor set was obtained from a young woman with acute or convalescent COVID-19.

The gene calls are TRBV19 and TRBJ2-7, with 7 bases that match TRBD1. The CDR3 has 15 amino acids. Trimming at V came to 8 bases and at J to 2 bases, leaving 12 bases not matched to a gene. Germline values: CDR1 LNHDA, CDR2 SQIVND (reference sequence). The CDR3 region has the DNA TGTGCCAGTTCTGCACCGGGACAGCCACCCTACGAGCAGTACTTC. It translates to CASSAPGQPPYEQYF. Complete variable domain (other parts from reference TRBV19 and TRBJ2-7): DGGITQSPKYLFRKEGQNVTLSCEQNLNHDAMYWYRQDPGQGLRLIYYSQIVNDFQKGDIAEGYSVSREKKESFPLTVTSAQKNPTAFYLCASSAPGQPPYEQYFGPGTRLTVT.

The J gene is TRBJ2-1, the V gene TRBV10-2, with TRBD2 identical over 14 bases. The length of the CDR3 is 15 residues. With V trimmed by 0 bases and J by 15 bases, 7 bases remained unmatched. CDR1 and CDR2 (germline): WSHSY, SAAADI. In DNA, the CDR3 is TGCGCCAGCAGTGAGTCCGGGACTAGCGGGAGAAAGCTGTTCTTC. This sequence encodes CASSESGTSGRKLFF.

This clone was seen only once. V gene TRBV5-1 combines with J gene TRBJ2-7, with D perhaps TRBD2 (8 bases). Per the germline V gene, CDR1 is SGHRS and CDR2 is YFSETQ. This CDR3 spans 17 amino acids. V gave up 4 bases and J gave up 4 bases, with 24 bases separating them. The CDR3 DNA follows: TGCGCCAGCAGCGGGACCCCCTCGGGAGGGGGCTATTACGAGCAGTACTTC. Its translation is CASSGTPSGGGYYEQYF. Using reference TRBV5-1 and TRBJ2-7 for the parts outside the CDR3, the full variable domain is KAGVTQTPRYLIKTRGQQVTLSCSPISGHRSVSWYQQTPGQGLQFLFEYFSETQRNKGNFPGRFSGRQFSNSRSEMNVSTLELGDSALYLCASSGTPSGGGYYEQYFGPGTRLTVT.

This chain uses TRBV7-6 with TRBJ1-1, with 8 bases lining up with TRBD1. Germline CDR1 reads SGHVS; CDR2 reads FNYEAQ. V lost 5 bases to trimming and J lost 6 bases; unmatched junction nucleotides: 8. CDR3 length equals 14 residues. CDR3 protein: CASSPPGGDAEAFF. CDR3 DNA sequence: TGTGCCAGCAGCCCCCCAGGGGGCGACGCTGAAGCTTTCTTT. Drawing the rest from reference TRBV7-6 and TRBJ1-1, the complete variable domain is GAGVSQSPRYKVTKRGQDVALRCDPISGHVSLYWYRQALGQGPEFLTYFNYEAQQDKSGLPNDRFSAERPEGSISTLTIQRTEQRDSAMYRCASSPPGGDAEAFFGQGTRLTVV.

The chain carries TRBV12-3 or TRBV12-4 and TRBJ1-4, with D hard to call. There are 13 residues in the CDR3. Trimming cost V 9 bases and J 8 bases, with 16 bases left between them. The CDR3 DNA is TGTGCCAGTTCCCGGCAGGTGACGGAAAAACTGTTTTTT. This gives the protein CASSRQVTEKLFF.

The chain uses TRBV3-1 (or the pseudogene TRBV3-2) and TRBJ2-2; 8 bases agree with TRBD2. Germline V gene sequence: CDR1 LGHDT, CDR2 YNNKEL (reference sequence). This CDR3 spans 16 amino acids. V lost 4 bases, J lost 6 bases, and 10 bases stayed unmatched. This CDR3 is CASSPPSAGGSGELFF. In nucleotides, the CDR3 is TGTGCCAGCAGCCCGCCGAGCGCGGGAGGTTCCGGGGAGCTGTTTTTT.

This chain links TRBV6-2 or TRBV6-3 with TRBJ1-5; D is ambiguous. The CDR3 length is 16 residues. Trimming took off 4 bases at V and 3 bases at J, with 16 bases between the two ends. Germline assignment: CDR1 MNHEY and CDR2 SVGEGT. The CDR3 DNA follows: TGTGCCAGCAGTTTATTACCGGGATTCTCCAATCAGCCCCAGCATTTT. This encodes CASSLLPGFSNQPQHF.

The rearrangement uses TRBV7-2 and TRBJ2-1; no clear D. CDR3 size: 13 residues. From germline, CDR1 is SGHTA and CDR2 FQGNSA. Trimming removed 1 base at V and 7 bases at J, with 8 bases between. The CDR3 DNA is TGTGCCAGCAGCTTAGTAGTTACGAATGAGCAGTTCTTC. Its translation is CASSLVVTNEQFF.

The chain combines TRBV2 with TRBJ1-1, with D unresolved. This CDR3 is built from 13 residues. The V gene lost 4 bases and the J gene lost 4 bases, with 10 bases spanning the gap. CDR1 and CDR2 from the germline V gene are SNHLY and FYNNEI. Written as DNA, the CDR3 is TGTGCCAGCAGTGTTGGAGAGGGCACTGAAGCTTTCTTT. The encoded protein is CASSVGEGTEAFF.

The V and J genes are TRBV7-8 and TRBJ2-2; TRBD1 matches at 8 bases. This CDR3 has 15 amino acids. The junction had 3 bases not matched to a gene; V was cut back by 5 bases and J by 1 base. Germline loops: CDR1 SGHVS, CDR2 FQNEAQ. The CDR3 loop is CASSPGTGNTGELFF. The CDR3 nucleotides read TGTGCCAGCAGCCCAGGGACAGGGAACACCGGGGAGCTGTTTTTT.

V gene TRBV29-1 combines with J gene TRBJ2-4; weak D call: TRBD1 (6 bases). The germline V and J ends were trimmed by 1 base and 10 bases, with 17 bases remaining between them. This CDR3 is 14 amino acids long. The germline gives CDR1 SQVTM, CDR2 ANQGSEA. The CDR3: CSVEVLTGSSIQYF. The CDR3 nucleotides read TGCAGCGTTGAAGTTTTGACAGGTAGTTCTATTCAGTACTTC.

The genes are TRBV9 and TRBJ2-3, with 10 bases identical to TRBD2. Germline CDR1 reads SGDLS; CDR2 reads YYNGEE. The CDR3 has 19 amino acids. With V trimmed by 0 bases and J by 0 bases, 10 bases remained unmatched. The CDR3 DNA is TGTGCCAGCAGCGTAGAGCGGGGGGTACTAGCGGGAAGCACAGATACGCAGTATTTT. It codes for CASSVERGVLAGSTDTQYF.

V usage is TRBV7-2 and J usage is TRBJ1-4, with D uncertain. Deletions cut 0 bases from V and 8 bases from J, with 13 bases between. CDR3 size: 15 residues. Germline V lookup: CDR1 SGHTA, CDR2 FQGNSA. The CDR3 sequence is CASSLALSGREKLFF. The CDR3 bases are TGTGCCAGCAGCTTAGCGCTCTCAGGCCGGGAAAAACTGTTTTTT.

The chain employs TRBV7-2 and TRBJ1-1; D is ambiguous. The CDR3 is 15 residues long. The V end was cut by 4 bases, the J end by 2 bases, with 14 bases between. From germline, CDR1 is SGHTA and CDR2 FQGNSA. CDR3 bases: TGTGCCAGCAGCTCCCTCGGCGGCGGCAACACTGAAGCTTTCTTT. Translated, it gives CASSSLGGGNTEAFF.

The chain carries TRBV19 and TRBJ1-5, with D possibly being TRBD1 (6 bases). The CDR3 consists of 16 residues. Germline V gene sequence: CDR1 LNHDA, CDR2 SQIVND (reference sequence). V shed 0 bases and J shed 6 bases, with 15 bases lying between them. CDR3 loop: CASSIDSRGGGQPQHF. The CDR3 DNA sequence: TGTGCCAGTAGTATAGATTCCAGAGGGGGGGGTCAGCCCCAGCATTTT.